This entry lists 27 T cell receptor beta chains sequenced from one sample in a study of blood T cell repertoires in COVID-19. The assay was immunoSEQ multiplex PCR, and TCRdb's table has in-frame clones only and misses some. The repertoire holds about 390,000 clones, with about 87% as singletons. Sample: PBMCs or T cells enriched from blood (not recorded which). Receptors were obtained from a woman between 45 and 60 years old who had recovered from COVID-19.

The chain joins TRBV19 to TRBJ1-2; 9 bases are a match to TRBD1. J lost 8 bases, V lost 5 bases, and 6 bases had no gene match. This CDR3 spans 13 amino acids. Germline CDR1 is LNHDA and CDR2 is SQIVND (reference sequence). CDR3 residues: CASSARDRAGYTF. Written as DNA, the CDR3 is TGTGCCAGTAGTGCCCGGGACAGGGCAGGCTACACCTTC. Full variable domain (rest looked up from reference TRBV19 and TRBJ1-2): DGGITQSPKYLFRKEGQNVTLSCEQNLNHDAMYWYRQDPGQGLRLIYYSQIVNDFQKGDIAEGYSVSREKKESFPLTVTSAQKNPTAFYLCASSARDRAGYTFGSGTRLTVV.

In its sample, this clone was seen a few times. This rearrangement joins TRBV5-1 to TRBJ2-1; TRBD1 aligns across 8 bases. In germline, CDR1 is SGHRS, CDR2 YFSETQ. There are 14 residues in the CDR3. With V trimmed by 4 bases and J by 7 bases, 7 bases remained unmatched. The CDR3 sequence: CASSDTGGSNEQFF. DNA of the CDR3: TGCGCCAGCAGCGACACAGGGGGTAGTAATGAGCAGTTCTTC.

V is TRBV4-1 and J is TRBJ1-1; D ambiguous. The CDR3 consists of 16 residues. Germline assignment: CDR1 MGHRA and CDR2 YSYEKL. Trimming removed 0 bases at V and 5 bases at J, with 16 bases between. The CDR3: CASSQDQVTQVTEAFF. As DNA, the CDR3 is TGCGCCAGCAGCCAAGATCAGGTAACCCAGGTTACTGAAGCTTTCTTT.

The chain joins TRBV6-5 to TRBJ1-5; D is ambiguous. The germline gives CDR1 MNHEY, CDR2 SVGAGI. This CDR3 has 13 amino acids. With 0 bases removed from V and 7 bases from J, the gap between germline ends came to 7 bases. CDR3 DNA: TGTGCCAGCAGTTACTCCAATTTGCAGCCCCAGCATTTT. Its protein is CASSYSNLQPQHF.

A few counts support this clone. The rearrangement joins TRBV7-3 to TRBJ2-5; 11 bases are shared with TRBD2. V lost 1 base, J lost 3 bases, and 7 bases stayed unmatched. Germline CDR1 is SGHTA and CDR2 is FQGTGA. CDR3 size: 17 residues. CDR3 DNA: TGTGCCAGCAGCTTAATGGCCGCTAGCGGGGGGAAAGAGACCCAGTACTTC. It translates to CASSLMAASGGKETQYF.

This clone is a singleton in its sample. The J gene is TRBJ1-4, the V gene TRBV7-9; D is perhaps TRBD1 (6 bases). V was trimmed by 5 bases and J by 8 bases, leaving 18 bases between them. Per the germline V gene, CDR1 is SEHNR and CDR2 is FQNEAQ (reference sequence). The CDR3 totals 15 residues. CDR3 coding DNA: TGTGCCAGCAGCCCGGCCGGGGGGCTATCCGAAAAACTGTTTTTT. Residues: CASSPAGGLSEKLFF.

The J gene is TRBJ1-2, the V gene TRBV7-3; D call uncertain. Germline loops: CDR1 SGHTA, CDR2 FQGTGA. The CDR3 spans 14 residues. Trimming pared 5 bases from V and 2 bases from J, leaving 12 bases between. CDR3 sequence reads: CASSLGDGNYGYTF. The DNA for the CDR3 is TGTGCCAGCAGCCTAGGTGACGGCAACTATGGCTACACCTTC.

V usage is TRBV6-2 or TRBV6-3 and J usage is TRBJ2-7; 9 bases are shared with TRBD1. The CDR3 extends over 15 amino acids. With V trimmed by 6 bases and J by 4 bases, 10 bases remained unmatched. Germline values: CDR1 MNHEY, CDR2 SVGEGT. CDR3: CASSRWTGEGYEQYF. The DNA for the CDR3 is TGTGCCAGCAGCCGGTGGACAGGGGAAGGGTACGAGCAGTACTTC.

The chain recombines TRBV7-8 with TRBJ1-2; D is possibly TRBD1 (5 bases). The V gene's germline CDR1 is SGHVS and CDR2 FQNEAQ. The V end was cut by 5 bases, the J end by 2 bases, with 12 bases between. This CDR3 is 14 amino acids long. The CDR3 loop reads CASSNQGNNYGYTF. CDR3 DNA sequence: TGTGCCAGCAGCAATCAGGGAAACAACTATGGCTACACCTTC.

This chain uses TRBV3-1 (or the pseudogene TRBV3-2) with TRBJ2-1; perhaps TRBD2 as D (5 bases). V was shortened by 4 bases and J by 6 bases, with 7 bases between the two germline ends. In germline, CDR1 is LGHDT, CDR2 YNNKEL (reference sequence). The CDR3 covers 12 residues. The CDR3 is CASSLTTNEQFF. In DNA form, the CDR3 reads TGTGCCAGCAGCCTGACTACCAATGAGCAGTTCTTC.

The chain's CDR3 is CASRYRETQYF. CDR3 nucleotides: TGTGCCAGCAGATATCGGGAGACCCAGTACTTC. This chain joins TRBV2 and TRBJ2-5, with D hard to call. From germline, CDR1 is SNHLY and CDR2 FYNNEI. The CDR3 contains 11 residues. V was clipped by 6 bases and J by 5 bases, with 7 bases between them.

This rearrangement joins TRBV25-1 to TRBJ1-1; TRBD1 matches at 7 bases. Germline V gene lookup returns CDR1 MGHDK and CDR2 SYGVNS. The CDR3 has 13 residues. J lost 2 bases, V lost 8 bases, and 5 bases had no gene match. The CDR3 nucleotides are TGTGCCAGCTCGGACAGGACTAACACTGAAGCTTTCTTT. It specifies CASSDRTNTEAFF.

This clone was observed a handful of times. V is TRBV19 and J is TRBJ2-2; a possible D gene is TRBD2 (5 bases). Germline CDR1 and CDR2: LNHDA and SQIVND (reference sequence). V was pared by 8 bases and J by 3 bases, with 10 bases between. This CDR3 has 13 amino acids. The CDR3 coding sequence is TGTGCCAGTCAGGACGGGGACACCGGGGAGCTGTTTTTT. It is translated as CASQDGDTGELFF.

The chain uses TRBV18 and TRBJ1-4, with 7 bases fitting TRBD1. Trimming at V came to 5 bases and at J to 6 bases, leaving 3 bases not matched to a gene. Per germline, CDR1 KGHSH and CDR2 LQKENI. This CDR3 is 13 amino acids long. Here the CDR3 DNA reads TGTGCCAGCTCATCGACAGGGTATGAAAAACTGTTTTTT. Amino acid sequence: CASSSTGYEKLFF.

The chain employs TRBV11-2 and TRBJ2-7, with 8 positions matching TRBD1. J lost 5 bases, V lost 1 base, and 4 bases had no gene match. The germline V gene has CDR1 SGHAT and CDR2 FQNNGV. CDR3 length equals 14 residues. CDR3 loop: CASSLAGGSNEQYF. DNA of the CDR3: TGTGCCAGCAGCTTAGCAGGGGGCTCAAACGAGCAGTACTTC.

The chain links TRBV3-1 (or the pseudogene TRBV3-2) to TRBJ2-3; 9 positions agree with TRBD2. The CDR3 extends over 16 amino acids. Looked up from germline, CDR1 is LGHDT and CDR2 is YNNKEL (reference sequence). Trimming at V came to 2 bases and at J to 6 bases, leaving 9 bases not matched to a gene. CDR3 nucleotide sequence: TGTGCCAGCAGCCAAACAGGCGGGGGGGCTAGGGATACGCAGTATTTT. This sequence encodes CASSQTGGGARDTQYF.

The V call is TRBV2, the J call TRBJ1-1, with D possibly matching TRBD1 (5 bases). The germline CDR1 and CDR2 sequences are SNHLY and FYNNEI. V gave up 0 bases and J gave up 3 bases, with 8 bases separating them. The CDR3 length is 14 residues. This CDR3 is CASSEAGGDTEAFF. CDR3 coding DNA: TGTGCCAGCAGTGAAGCGGGGGGAGACACTGAAGCTTTCTTT.

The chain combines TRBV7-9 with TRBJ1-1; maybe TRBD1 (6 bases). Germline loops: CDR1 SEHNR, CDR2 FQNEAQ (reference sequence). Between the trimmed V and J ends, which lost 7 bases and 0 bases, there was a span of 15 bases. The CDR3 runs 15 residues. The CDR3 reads CASNQGSLMNTEAFF. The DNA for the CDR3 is TGTGCCAGCAACCAGGGGAGCCTCATGAACACTGAAGCTTTCTTT.

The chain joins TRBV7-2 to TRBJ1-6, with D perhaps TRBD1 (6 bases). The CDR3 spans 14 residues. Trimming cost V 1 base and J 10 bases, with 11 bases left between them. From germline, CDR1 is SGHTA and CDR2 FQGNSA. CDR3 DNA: TGTGCCAGCAGCTTAGGGACAGTGCCCTCACCCCTCCACTTT. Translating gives CASSLGTVPSPLHF.

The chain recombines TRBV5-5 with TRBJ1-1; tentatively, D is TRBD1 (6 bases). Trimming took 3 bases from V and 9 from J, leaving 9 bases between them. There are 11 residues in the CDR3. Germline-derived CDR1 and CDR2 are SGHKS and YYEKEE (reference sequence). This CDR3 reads CASSWGGQAFF. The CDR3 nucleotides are TGTGCCAGCAGCTGGGGGGGCCAAGCTTTCTTT.

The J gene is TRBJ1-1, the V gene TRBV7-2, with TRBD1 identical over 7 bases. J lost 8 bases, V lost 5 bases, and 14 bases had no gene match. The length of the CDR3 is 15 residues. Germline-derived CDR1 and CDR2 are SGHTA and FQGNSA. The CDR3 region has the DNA TGTGCCAGCAGCCCCGCAGGGGGACAGTCAGCGGAAGCTTTCTTT. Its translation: CASSPAGGQSAEAFF. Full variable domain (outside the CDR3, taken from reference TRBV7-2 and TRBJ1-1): GAGVSQSPSNKVTEKGKDVELRCDPISGHTALYWYRQSLGQGLEFLIYFQGNSAPDKSGLPSDRFSAERTGGSVSTLTIQRTQQEDSAVYLCASSPAGGQSAEAFFGQGTRLTVV.

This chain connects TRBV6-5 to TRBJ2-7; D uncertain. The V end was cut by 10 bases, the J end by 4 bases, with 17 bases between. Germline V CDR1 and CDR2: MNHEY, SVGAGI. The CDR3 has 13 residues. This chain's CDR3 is CATRSRRVYEQYF. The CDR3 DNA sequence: TGTGCCACCCGATCTAGGAGAGTTTACGAGCAGTACTTC.

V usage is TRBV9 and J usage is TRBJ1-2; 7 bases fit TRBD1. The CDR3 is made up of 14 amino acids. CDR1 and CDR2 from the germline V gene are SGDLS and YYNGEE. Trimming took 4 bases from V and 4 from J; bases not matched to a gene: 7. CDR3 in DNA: TGTGCCAGCAGCCCCGGACAGGAAGGCTATGGCTACACCTTC. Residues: CASSPGQEGYGYTF.

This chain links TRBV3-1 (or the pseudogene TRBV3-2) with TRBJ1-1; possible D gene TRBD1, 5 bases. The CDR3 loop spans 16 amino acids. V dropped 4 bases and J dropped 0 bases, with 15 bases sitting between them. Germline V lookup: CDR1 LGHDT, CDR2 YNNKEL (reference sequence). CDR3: CASSRGQTALNTEAFF. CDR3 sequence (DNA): TGTGCCAGCAGCCGAGGTCAGACAGCCTTGAACACTGAAGCTTTCTTT.

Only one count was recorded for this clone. The CDR3 protein is CAITPGHLNTEAFF. In DNA form, the CDR3 reads TGTGCCATCACACCGGGACACTTGAACACTGAAGCTTTCTTT. The J gene is TRBJ1-1, the V gene TRBV6-5; D is perhaps TRBD1 (6 bases). The CDR3 length is 14 residues. V dropped 10 bases and J dropped 0 bases, with 15 bases sitting between them. Germline V gene sequence: CDR1 MNHEY, CDR2 SVGAGI.

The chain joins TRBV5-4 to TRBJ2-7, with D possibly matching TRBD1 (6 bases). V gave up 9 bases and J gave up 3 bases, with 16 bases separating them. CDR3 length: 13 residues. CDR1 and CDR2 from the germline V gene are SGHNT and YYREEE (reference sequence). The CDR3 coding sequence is TGTGCCACCTCCCTGGGGGCTAACTACGAGCAGTACTTC. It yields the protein CATSLGANYEQYF.

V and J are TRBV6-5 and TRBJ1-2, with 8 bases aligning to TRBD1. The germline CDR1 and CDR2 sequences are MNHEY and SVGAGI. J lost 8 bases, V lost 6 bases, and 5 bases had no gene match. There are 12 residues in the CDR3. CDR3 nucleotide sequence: TGTGCCAGCAGCGACAGGGGATGGGGCTACACCTTC. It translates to CASSDRGWGYTF.